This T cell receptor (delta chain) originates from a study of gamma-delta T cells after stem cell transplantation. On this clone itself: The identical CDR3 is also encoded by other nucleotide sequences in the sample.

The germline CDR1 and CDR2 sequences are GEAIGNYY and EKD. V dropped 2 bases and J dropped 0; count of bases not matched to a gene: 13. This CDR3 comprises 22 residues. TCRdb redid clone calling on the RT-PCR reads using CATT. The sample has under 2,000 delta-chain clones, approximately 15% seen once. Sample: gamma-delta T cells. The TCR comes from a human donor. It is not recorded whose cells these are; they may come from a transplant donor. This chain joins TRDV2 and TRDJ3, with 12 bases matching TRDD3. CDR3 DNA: TGTGCCTGTGACAGCGTGCTGGGGGATACGCCCCCTAGCTCCTGGGACACCCGACAGATGTTTTTC. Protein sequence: CACDSVLGDTPPSSWDTRQMFF.